These T cell receptor beta chains were read from a single sample in a study of regulatory T cells in long-lasting Graves disease. Via MiXCR, TCRdb re-called the multiplex PCR reads, giving one row per CDR3 protein. The sample has fewer than 450,000 distinct CDR3 sequences; less than 25% are singletons. The sample consisted of peripheral blood mononuclear cells (PBMCs), taken when the disease was refractory, from a patient treated with antithyroid drugs. The origin of the receptors is a female donor with Graves disease. The CDR3 runs from the conserved cysteine through the conserved F or W. The order of the fields is CDR3 protein, CDR3 DNA, V gene, clone size, J gene, D gene. The D gene is left open where the match is weak. For some rows the clone size is stated as once, few or many, or as a class when expanded; others skip it.

CDR3aa: CASSSTSGVPYEQYF; CDR3nt: TGTGCCAGCAGTTCAACTAGCGGAGTACCCTACGAGCAGTACTTC; v_gene: TRBV7-2; abundance: many; j_gene: TRBJ2-7; d_gene: TRBD2
CDR3aa: CASSSSGEQYF; CDR3nt: TGTGCCAGCAGTTCATCGGGCGAGCAGTACTTC; v_gene: TRBV11-2; abundance: many; j_gene: TRBJ2-7; d_gene: .
CDR3aa: CASRGVGHTGELFF; CDR3nt: TGTGCCAGCAGAGGGGTCGGCCACACCGGGGAGCTGTTTTTT; v_gene: TRBV7-2; abundance: many; j_gene: TRBJ2-2; d_gene: .
CDR3aa: CSVIQDSNTGELFF; CDR3nt: TGCAGCGTTATTCAGGATTCGAACACCGGGGAGCTGTTTTTT; v_gene: TRBV29-1; abundance: few; j_gene: TRBJ2-2; d_gene: .
CDR3aa: CASSPNEDQPQHF; CDR3nt: TGTGCCAGCAGCCCAAATGAGGATCAGCCCCAGCATTTT; v_gene: TRBV11-2; abundance: many; j_gene: TRBJ1-5; d_gene: .
CDR3aa: CASSSLAATQYF; CDR3nt: TGTGCCAGCAGCTCTCTAGCGGCCACCCAGTACTTC; v_gene: TRBV7-2; abundance: many; j_gene: TRBJ2-5; d_gene: TRBD2
CDR3aa: CASSRPGTQKGGNQPQHF; CDR3nt: TGTGCCAGCAGCCGACCCGGGACACAAAAAGGAGGCAATCAGCCCCAGCATTTT; v_gene: TRBV7-3; abundance: few; j_gene: TRBJ1-5; d_gene: .
CDR3aa: CASNPTSGSMETQYF; CDR3nt: TGTGCCAGCAACCCGACTAGCGGGAGTATGGAGACCCAGTACTTC; v_gene: TRBV6-1; abundance: many; j_gene: TRBJ2-5; d_gene: TRBD2
CDR3aa: CASSENTAGYEQYF; CDR3nt: TGTGCCAGCAGCGAAAACACCGCCGGCTACGAGCAGTACTTC; v_gene: TRBV12-3/TRBV12-4; abundance: many; j_gene: TRBJ2-7; d_gene: .
CDR3aa: CAWMLFTGELFF; CDR3nt: TGTGCCTGGATGCTGTTCACCGGGGAGCTGTTTTTT; v_gene: TRBV30; abundance: .; j_gene: TRBJ2-2; d_gene: .
CDR3aa: CASSESLGGRGETQYF; CDR3nt: TGTGCCAGCAGTGAATCCCTCGGGGGCCGAGGGGAGACCCAGTACTTC; v_gene: TRBV2; abundance: many; j_gene: TRBJ2-5; d_gene: .
CDR3aa: CASSIDRASNTGELFF; CDR3nt: TGTGCCAGTAGTATCGACAGGGCCTCGAACACCGGGGAGCTGTTTTTT; v_gene: TRBV19; abundance: .; j_gene: TRBJ2-2; d_gene: TRBD1
CDR3aa: CSAHFVADTGELFF; CDR3nt: TGCAGTGCCCACTTTGTGGCGGACACCGGGGAGCTGTTTTTT; v_gene: TRBV20-1; abundance: few; j_gene: TRBJ2-2; d_gene: .
CDR3aa: CASSYSSKYYEQYF; CDR3nt: TGTGCCAGCAGTTACTCGTCGAAGTACTACGAGCAGTACTTC; v_gene: TRBV6-2/TRBV6-3; abundance: many; j_gene: TRBJ2-7; d_gene: .
CDR3aa: CASSQVGSGRHPHEQYF; CDR3nt: TGTGCCAGCAGCCAAGTTGGTAGCGGGAGGCATCCACACGAGCAGTACTTC; v_gene: TRBV14; abundance: few; j_gene: TRBJ2-7; d_gene: TRBD2
CDR3aa: CSARDSQRGFSYEQYF; CDR3nt: TGCAGTGCTAGAGATTCCCAGCGGGGGTTCTCCTACGAGCAGTACTTC; v_gene: TRBV20-1; abundance: .; j_gene: TRBJ2-7; d_gene: TRBD2